Sequencing of this TCR beta chain was carried out in a study of blood T cell repertoires in COVID-19. Study in general: PBMCs, B-cell-depleted T cells, or T cells were the source of the cDNA or gDNA that made up the material.

This clone showed up just a few times. In the authors' methods: From reference gene primer amplification, estimates of nucleated cell counts were derived. Some clones are missing from TCRdb's copy, which holds only in-frame ones; the method was immunoSEQ multiplex PCR. The DNA was the basis for D and trimming; V, J and clone size are from that table. Here the sample spans 350,000 to 450,000 clones, about 90% being singletons. The CDR3 loop spans 12 amino acids. Trimming at V came to 2 bases and at J to 11 bases, leaving 2 bases not matched to a gene. Germline-derived CDR1 and CDR2 are MNHEY and SMNVEV (reference sequence).

The source of this sequence is a man in his forties with acute or convalescent COVID-19. The chain is built from TRBV27 and TRBJ1-1; 10 bases line up with TRBD1. Sequencing was carried out using peripheral blood. This chain's CDR3 is CASSLRQGAAFF. CDR3 bases: TGTGCCAGCAGTTTAAGACAGGGGGCCGCTTTCTTT.